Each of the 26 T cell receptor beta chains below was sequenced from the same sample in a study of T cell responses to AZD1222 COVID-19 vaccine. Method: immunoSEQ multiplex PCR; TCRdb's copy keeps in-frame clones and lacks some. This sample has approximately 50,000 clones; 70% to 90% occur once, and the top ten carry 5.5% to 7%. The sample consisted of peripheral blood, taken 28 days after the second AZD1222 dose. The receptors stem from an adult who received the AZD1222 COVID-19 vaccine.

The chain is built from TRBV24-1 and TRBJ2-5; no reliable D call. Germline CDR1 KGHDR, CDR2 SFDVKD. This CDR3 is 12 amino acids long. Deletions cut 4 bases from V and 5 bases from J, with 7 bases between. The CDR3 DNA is TGTGCCACCAGTGAGGAATCGGAGACCCAGTACTTC. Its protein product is CATSEESETQYF.

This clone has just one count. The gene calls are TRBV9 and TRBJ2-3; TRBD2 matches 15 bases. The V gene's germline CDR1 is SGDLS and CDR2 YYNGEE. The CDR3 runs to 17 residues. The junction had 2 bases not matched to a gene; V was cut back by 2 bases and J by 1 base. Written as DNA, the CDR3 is TGTGCCAGCAGCGTGAGGACTAGCGGGAGGGGCACAGATACGCAGTATTTT. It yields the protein CASSVRTSGRGTDTQYF.

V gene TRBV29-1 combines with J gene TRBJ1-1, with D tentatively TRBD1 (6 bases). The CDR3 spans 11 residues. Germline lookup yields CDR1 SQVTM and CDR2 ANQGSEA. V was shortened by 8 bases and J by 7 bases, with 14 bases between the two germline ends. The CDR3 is CSTNRVGEAFF. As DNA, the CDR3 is TGCAGCACTAACAGGGTGGGTGAAGCTTTCTTT.

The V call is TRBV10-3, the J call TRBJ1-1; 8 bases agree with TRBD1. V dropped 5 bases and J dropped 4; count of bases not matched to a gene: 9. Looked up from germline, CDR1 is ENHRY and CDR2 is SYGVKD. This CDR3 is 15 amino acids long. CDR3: CAISRNLQGGTEAFF. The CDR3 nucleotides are TGTGCCATCAGTAGAAATCTACAGGGGGGCACTGAAGCTTTCTTT.

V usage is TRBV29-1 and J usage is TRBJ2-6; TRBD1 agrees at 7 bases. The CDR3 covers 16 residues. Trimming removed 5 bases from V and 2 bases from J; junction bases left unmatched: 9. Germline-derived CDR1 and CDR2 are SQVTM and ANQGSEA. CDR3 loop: CSVRQGSSPGANVLTF. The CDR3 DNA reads TGCAGCGTTCGACAGGGCAGTAGCCCTGGGGCCAACGTCCTGACTTTC.

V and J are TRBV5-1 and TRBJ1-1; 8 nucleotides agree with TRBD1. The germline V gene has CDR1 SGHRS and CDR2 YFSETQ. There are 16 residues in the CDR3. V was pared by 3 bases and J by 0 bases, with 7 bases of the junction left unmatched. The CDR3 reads CASSSPDRGLNTEAFF. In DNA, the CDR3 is TGCGCCAGCAGCTCGCCTGACAGGGGCCTGAACACTGAAGCTTTCTTT.

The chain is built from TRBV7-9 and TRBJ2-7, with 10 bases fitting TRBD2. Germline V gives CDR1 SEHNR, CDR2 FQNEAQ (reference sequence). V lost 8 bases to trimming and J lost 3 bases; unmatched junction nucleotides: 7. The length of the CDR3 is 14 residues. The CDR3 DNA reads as TGTGCCAGCGGAGCCGGGACTAGCGACTACGAGCAGTACTTC. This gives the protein CASGAGTSDYEQYF. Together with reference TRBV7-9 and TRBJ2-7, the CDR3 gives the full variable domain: DTGVSQNPRHKITKRGQNVTFRCDPISEHNRLYWYRQTLGQGPEFLTYFQNEAQLEKSRLLSDRFSAERPKGSFSTLEIQRTEQGDSAMYLCASGAGTSDYEQYFGPGTRLTVT.

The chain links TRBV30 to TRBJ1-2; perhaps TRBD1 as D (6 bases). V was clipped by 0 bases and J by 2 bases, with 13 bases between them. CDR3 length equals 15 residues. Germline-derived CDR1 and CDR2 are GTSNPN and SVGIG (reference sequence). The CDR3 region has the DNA TGTGCCTGGAGTGTACGAACAGGGTGGAACTATGGCTACACCTTC. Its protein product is CAWSVRTGWNYGYTF. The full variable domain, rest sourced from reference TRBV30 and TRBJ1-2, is SQTIHQWPATLVQPVGSPLSLECTVEGTSNPNLYWYRQAAGRGLQLLFYSVGIGQISSEVPQNLSASRPQDRQFILSSKKLLLSDSGFYLCAWSVRTGWNYGYTFGSGTRLTVV.

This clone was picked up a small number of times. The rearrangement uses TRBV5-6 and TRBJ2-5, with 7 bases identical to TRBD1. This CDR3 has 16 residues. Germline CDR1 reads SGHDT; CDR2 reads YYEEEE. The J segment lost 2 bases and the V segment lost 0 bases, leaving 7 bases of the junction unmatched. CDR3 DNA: TGTGCCAGCAGCTTGGGAGGACAGGTTGCACAAGAGACCCAGTACTTC. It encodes CASSLGGQVAQETQYF.

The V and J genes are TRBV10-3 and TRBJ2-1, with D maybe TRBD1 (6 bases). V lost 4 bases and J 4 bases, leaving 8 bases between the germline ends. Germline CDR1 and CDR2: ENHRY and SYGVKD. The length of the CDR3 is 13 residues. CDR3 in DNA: TGTGCCATCAGTGGACAGGAGTACAATGAGCAGTTCTTC. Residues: CAISGQEYNEQFF.

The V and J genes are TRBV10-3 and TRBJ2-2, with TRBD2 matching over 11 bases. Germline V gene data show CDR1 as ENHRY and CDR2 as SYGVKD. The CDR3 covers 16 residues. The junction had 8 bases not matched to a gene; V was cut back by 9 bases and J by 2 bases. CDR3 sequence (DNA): TGTGCCATTCAGACCGGGACTAGCGGCAACACCGGGGAGCTGTTTTTT. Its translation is CAIQTGTSGNTGELFF.

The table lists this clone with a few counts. The CDR3 sequence: CASKNTGDGTEAFF. The CDR3 DNA is TGTGCCAGCAAAAACACAGGGGACGGCACTGAAGCTTTCTTT. V and J are TRBV6-4 and TRBJ1-1, with 7 bases aligning to TRBD1. The V segment lost 7 bases and the J segment 4 bases; nucleotides outside the gene matches: 9. From germline, CDR1 is MRHNA and CDR2 SNTAGT. CDR3 length: 14 residues.

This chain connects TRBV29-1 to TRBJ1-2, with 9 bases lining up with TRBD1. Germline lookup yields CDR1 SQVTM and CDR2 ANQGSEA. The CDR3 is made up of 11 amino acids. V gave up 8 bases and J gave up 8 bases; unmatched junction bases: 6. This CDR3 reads CSTGGKEGYTF. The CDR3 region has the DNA TGCAGCACAGGGGGCAAGGAGGGCTACACCTTC.

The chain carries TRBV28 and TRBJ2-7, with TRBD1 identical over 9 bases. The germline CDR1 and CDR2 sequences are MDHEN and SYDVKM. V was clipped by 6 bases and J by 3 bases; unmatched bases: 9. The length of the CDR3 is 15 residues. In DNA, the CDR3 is TGTGCCAGCAGCGCCCTTGGGACAGGGATCTACGAGCAGTACTTC. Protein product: CASSALGTGIYEQYF.

CDR3 sequence reads: CASSDSFDAPLHF. For the CDR3, the DNA is TGTGCCAGCAGTGACAGTTTCGATGCACCCCTCCACTTT. The chain recombines TRBV6-1 with TRBJ1-6; D is uncertain. Germline loops: CDR1 MNHNS, CDR2 SASEGT. V dropped 3 bases and J dropped 11 bases, with 11 bases sitting between them. The CDR3 contains 13 residues.

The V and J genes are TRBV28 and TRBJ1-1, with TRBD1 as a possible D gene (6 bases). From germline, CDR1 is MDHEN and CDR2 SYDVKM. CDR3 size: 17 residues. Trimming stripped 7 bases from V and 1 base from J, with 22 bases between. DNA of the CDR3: TGTGCCAGCACCAACAGGGCCCTAAGAAACTCGAACACTGAAGCTTTCTTT. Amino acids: CASTNRALRNSNTEAFF.

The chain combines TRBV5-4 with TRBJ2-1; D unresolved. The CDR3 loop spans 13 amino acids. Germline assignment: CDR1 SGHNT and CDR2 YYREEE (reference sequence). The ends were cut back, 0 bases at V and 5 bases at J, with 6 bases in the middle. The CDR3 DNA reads TGTGCCAGCAGCTTGGCGGAGAACAATGAGCAGTTCTTC. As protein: CASSLAENNEQFF.

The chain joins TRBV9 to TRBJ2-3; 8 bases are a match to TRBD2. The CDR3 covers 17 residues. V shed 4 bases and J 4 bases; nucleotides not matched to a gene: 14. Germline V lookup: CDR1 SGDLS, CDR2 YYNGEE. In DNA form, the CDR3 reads TGTGCCAGCAGCCCAGGGATAAGCGGGGGTTTCGCAGATACGCAGTATTTT. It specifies CASSPGISGGFADTQYF.

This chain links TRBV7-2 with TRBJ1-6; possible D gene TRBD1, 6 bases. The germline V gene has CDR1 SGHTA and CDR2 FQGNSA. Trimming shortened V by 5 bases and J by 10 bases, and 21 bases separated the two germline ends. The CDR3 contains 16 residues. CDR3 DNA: TGTGCCAGCAGCCCGCACCCAACATACAGGGAATCACCCCTCCACTTT. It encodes CASSPHPTYRESPLHF. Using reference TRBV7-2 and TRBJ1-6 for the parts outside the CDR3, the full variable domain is GAGVSQSPSNKVTEKGKDVELRCDPISGHTALYWYRQSLGQGLEFLIYFQGNSAPDKSGLPSDRFSAERTGGSVSTLTIQRTQQEDSAVYLCASSPHPTYRESPLHFGNGTRLTVT.

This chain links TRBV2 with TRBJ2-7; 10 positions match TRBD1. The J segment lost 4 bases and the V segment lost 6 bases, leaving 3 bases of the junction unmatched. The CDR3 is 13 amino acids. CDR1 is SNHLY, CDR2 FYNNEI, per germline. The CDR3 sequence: CASSRTGGYEQYF. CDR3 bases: TGTGCCAGCAGCCGGACAGGGGGTTACGAGCAGTACTTC.

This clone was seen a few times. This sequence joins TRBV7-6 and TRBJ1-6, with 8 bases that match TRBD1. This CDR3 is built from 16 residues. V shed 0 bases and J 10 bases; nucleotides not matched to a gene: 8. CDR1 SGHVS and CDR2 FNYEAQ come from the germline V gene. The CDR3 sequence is CASSLAETGDGSPLHF. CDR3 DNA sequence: TGTGCCAGCAGCTTAGCGGAGACAGGGGACGGGTCACCCCTCCACTTT.

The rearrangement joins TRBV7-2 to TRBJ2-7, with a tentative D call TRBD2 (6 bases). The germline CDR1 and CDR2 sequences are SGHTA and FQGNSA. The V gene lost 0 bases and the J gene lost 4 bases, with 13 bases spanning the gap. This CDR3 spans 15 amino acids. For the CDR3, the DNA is TGTGCCAGCAGCTTAGCCCCCGGGACTGGGTACGAGCAGTACTTC. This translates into CASSLAPGTGYEQYF.

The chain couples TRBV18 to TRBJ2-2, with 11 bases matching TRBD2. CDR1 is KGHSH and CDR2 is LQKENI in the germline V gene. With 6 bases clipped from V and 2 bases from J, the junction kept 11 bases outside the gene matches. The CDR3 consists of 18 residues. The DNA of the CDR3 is TGTGCCAGCTCCCCCGAGACACTAGCGGGAGACAACACCGGGGAGCTGTTTTTT. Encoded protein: CASSPETLAGDNTGELFF. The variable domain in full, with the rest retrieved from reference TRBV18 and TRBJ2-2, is NAGVMQNPRHLVRRRGQEARLRCSPMKGHSHVYWYRQLPEEGLKFMVYLQKENIIDESGMPKERFSAEFPKEGPSILRIQQVVRGDSAAYFCASSPETLAGDNTGELFFGEGSRLTVL.

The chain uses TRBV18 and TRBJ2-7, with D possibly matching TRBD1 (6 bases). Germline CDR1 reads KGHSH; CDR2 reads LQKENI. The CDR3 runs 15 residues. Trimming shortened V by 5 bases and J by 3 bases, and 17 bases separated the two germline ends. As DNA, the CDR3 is TGTGCCAGCTCAGGGGGACATCCTGGGGGCTACGAGCAGTACTTC. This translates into CASSGGHPGGYEQYF.

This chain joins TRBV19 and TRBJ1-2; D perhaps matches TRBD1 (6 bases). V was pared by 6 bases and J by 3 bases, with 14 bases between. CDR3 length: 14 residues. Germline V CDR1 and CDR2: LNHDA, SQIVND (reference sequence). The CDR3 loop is CASRGGGFDYGYTF. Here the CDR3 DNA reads TGTGCCAGTAGGGGAGGGGGGTTTGACTATGGCTACACCTTC.

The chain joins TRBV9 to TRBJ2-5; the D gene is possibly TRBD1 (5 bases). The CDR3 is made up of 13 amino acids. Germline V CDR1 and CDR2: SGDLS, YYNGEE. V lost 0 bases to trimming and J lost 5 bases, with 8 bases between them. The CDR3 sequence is CASSVGQRETQYF. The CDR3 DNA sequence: TGTGCCAGCAGCGTAGGACAGAGGGAGACCCAGTACTTC.